This T cell receptor beta chain derives from a study of cytotoxic CD8 clonotypes in ibrutinib-treated CLL. For the study at large: There were 11 relapsed/refractory patients and about 15 treatment-naive patients, and some 18 were IGHV unmutated.

V lost 5 bases, J lost 4 bases, and 5 bases stayed unmatched. The CDR3 totals 15 residues. The germline CDR1 and CDR2 sequences are SGHTA and FQGNSA. TCRdb's table, derived via immunoSEQ multiplex PCR, lists solely in-frame clones and lacks some. The sample shows 65,000 to 85,000 clones, 83% of them seen only once. The TCR was taken from a human donor with chronic lymphocytic leukemia. The chain is built from TRBV7-2 and TRBJ2-3; 11 nucleotides match TRBD2. Sequenced material: PBMCs, taken after 24 months of ibrutinib treatment. CDR3 residues: CASSILAGGPDTQYF. CDR3 bases: TGTGCCAGCAGCATATTAGCGGGAGGGCCAGATACGCAGTATTTT.